This T cell receptor (beta chain) is drawn from a study of shared T cell receptors in the human thymus. This clone appeared a few times. Some clones are missing from TCRdb's copy, which holds only in-frame ones; the method was immunoSEQ multiplex PCR. This sample has 600,000 to 900,000 clones; 80% to 90% occur once, and the top ten carry 0.0095% to 0.011%. In addition, the sample was reused for a study of human thymus T cells. That work states: Biased V and J segment usage appeared in thymus and peripheral blood. The related literature has documented a marked overlap of thymic repertoires among unrelated individuals.

What was sequenced was thymocytes. This receptor was taken from a girl less than two years old with a congenital heart defect.

CDR3 DNA sequence: TGCAGCGTATCACAGCCCAATCAGCCCCAGCATTTT. It translates to CSVSQPNQPQHF. The chain is built from TRBV29-1 and TRBJ1-5, with D uncertain. V lost 6 bases and J 3 bases, leaving 9 bases between the germline ends. The CDR3 has 12 amino acids. Germline V gene lookup returns CDR1 SQVTM and CDR2 ANQGSEA.